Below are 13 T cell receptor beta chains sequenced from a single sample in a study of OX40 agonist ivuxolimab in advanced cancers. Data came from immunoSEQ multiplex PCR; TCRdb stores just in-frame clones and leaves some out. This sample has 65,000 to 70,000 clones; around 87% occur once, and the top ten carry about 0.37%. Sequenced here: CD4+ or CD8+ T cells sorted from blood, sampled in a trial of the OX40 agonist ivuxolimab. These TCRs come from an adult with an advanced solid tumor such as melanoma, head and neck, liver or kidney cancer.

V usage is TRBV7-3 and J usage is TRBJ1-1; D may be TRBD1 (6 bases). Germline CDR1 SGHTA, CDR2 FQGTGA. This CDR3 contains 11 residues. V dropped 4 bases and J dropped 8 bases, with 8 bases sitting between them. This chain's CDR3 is CASSSDREAFF. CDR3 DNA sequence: TGTGCCAGCAGCTCAGACAGGGAAGCTTTCTTT.

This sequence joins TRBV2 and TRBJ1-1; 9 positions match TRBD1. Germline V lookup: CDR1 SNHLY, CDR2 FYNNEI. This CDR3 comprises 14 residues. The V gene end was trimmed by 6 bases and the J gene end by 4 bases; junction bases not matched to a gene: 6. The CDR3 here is CASSAETGGTEAFF. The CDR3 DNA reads TGTGCCAGCAGCGCCGAGACAGGGGGCACTGAAGCTTTCTTT.

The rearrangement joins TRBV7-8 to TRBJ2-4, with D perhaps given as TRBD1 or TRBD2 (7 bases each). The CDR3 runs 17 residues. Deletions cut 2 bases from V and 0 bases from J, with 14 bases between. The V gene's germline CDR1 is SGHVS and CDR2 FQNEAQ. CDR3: CASSLPGGQLAKNIQYF. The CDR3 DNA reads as TGTGCCAGCAGCTTACCGGGGGGACAGTTAGCCAAAAACATTCAGTACTTC.

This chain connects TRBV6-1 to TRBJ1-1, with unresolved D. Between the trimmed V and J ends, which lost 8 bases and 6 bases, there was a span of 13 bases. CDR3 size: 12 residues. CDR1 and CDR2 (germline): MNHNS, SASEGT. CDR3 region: CASSNLGAEAFF. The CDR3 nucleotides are TGTGCCAGCTCTAATCTTGGGGCTGAAGCTTTCTTT.

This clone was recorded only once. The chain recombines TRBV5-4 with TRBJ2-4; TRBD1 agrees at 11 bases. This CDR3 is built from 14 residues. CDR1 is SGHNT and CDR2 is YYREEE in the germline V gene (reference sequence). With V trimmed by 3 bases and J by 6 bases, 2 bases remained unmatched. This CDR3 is CASSWTGGSNIQYF. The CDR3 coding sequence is TGTGCCAGCAGCTGGACAGGGGGCTCAAACATTCAGTACTTC.

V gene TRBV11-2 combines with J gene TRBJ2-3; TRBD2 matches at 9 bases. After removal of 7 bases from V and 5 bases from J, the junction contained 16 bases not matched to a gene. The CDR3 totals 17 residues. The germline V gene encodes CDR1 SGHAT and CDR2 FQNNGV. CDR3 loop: CASTAGRGGRGRDTQYF. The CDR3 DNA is TGTGCCAGCACCGCAGGGCGGGGGGGCCGCGGGAGAGATACGCAGTATTTT.

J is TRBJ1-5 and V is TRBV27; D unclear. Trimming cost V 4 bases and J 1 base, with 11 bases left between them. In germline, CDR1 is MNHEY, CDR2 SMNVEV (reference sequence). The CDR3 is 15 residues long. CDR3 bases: TGTGCCAGCAGTTCACGGTGGAGCAGCAATCAGCCCCAGCATTTT. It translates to CASSSRWSSNQPQHF.

Here the CDR3 reads CASKRQGNTYNEQFF. The DNA of the CDR3 is TGTGCCAGTAAACGGCAGGGGAACACCTACAATGAGCAGTTCTTC. V and J are TRBV19 and TRBJ2-1; the D gene is possibly TRBD1 (6 bases). In germline, CDR1 is LNHDA, CDR2 SQIVND (reference sequence). The CDR3 is 15 amino acids. Trimming removed 7 bases from V and 2 bases from J, with 15 bases in between.

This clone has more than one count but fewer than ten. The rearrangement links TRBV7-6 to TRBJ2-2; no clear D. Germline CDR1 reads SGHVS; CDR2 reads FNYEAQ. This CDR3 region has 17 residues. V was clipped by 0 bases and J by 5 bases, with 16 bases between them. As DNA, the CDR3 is TGTGCCAGCAGCTTAGCACTACAGAACATAGAAACCGGGGAGCTGTTTTTT. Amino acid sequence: CASSLALQNIETGELFF. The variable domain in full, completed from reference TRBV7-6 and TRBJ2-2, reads GAGVSQSPRYKVTKRGQDVALRCDPISGHVSLYWYRQALGQGPEFLTYFNYEAQQDKSGLPNDRFSAERPEGSISTLTIQRTEQRDSAMYRCASSLALQNIETGELFFGEGSRLTVL.

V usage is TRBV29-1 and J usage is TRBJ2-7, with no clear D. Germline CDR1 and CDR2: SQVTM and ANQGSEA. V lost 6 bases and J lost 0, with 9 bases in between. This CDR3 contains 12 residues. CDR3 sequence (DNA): TGCAGCGTGACTGAGACCTCCTACGAGCAGTACTTC. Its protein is CSVTETSYEQYF.

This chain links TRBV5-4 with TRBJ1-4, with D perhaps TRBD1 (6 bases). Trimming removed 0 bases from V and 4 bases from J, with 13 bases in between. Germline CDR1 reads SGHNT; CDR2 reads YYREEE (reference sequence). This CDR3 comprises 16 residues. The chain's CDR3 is CASSLVRGRNNEKLFF. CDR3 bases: TGTGCCAGCAGCTTGGTCCGGGGGCGGAATAATGAAAAACTGTTTTTT.

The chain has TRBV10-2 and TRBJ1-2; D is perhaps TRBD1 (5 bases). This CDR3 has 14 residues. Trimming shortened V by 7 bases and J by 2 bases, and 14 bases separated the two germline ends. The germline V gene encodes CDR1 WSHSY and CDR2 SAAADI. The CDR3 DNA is TGCGCCAGCACGGGACGGCTTTCGAACTATGGCTACACCTTC. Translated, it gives CASTGRLSNYGYTF.

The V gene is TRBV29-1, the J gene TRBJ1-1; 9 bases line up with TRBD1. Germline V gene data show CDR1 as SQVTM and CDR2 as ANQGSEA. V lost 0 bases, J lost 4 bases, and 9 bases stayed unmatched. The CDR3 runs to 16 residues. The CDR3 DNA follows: TGCAGCGTTGAAGATCTTAAAGGGACAGGGAGCACTGAAGCTTTCTTT. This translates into CSVEDLKGTGSTEAFF. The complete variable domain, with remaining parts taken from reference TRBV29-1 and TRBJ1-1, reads SAVISQKPSRDICQRGTSLTIQCQVDSQVTMMFWYRQQPGQSLTLIATANQGSEATYESGFVIDKFPISRPNLTFSTLTVSNMSPEDSSIYLCSVEDLKGTGSTEAFFGQGTRLTVV.